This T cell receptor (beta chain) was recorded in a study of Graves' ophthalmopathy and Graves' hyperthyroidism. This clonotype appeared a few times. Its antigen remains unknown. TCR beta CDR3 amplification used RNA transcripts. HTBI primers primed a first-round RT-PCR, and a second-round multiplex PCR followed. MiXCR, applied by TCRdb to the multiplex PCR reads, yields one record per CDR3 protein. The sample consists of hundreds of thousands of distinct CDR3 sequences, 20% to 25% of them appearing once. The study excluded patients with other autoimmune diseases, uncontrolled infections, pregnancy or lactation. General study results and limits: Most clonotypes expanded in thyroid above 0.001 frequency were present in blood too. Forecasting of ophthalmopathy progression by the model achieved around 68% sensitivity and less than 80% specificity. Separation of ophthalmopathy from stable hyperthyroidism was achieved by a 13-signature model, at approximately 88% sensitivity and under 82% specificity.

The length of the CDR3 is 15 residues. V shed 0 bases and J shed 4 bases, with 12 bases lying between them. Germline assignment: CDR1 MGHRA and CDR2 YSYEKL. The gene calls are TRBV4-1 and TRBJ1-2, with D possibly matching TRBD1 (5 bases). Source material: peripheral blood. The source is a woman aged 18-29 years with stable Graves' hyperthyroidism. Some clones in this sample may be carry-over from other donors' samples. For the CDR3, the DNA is TGCGCCAGCAGCCAAGATCGCCCCGGGGCCTATGGCTACACCTTC. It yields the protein CASSQDRPGAYGYTF.